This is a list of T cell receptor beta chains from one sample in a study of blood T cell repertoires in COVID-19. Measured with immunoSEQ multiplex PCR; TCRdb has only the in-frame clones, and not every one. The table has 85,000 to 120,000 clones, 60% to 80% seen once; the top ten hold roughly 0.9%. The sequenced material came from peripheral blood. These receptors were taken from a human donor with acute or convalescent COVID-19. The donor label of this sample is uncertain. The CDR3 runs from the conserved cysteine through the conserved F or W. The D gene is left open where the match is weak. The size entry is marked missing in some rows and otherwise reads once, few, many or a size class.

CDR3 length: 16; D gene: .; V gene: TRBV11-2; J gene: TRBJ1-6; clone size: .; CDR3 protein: CASSLVATGFTSPLHF; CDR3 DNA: TGTGCCAGCAGCTTAGTTGCAACAGGCTTCACATCACCCCTCCACTTT
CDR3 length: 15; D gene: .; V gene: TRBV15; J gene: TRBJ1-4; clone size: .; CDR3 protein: CATSRDPGGVEKLFF; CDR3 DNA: TGTGCCACCAGCAGAGACCCGGGGGGGGTTGAAAAACTGTTTTTT
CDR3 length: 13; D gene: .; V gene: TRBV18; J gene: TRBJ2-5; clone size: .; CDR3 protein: CASSPRGEETQYF; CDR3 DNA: TGTGCCAGCTCACCACGAGGTGAAGAGACCCAGTACTTC
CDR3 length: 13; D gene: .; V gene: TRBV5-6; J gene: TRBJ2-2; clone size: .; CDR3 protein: CASSLWRTGELFF; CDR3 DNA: TGTGCCAGCAGCTTGTGGCGGACCGGGGAGCTGTTTTTT
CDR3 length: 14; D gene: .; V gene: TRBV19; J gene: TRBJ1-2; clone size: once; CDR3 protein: CASSFQGSRYGYTF; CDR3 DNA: TGTGCCAGTAGTTTTCAGGGTAGTCGATATGGCTACACCTTC
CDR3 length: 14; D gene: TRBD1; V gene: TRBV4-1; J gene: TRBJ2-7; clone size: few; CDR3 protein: CASSPRTGSYEQYF; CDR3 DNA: TGCGCCAGCAGCCCCCGGACAGGATCCTACGAGCAGTACTTC
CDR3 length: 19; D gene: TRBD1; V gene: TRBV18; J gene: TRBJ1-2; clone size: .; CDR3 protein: CASSPRSKPGQETNYGYTF; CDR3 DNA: TGTGCCAGCTCACCACGGTCAAAGCCGGGACAGGAGACTAACTATGGCTACACCTTC
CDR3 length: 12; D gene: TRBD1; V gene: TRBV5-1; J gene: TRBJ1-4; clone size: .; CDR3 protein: CASRWDREKLFF; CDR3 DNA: TGCGCCAGCCGTTGGGACAGGGAAAAACTGTTTTTT
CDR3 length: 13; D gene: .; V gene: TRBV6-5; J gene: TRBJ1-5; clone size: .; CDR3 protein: CASSQQGGQPQHF; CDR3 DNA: TGTGCCAGCAGTCAACAGGGAGGGCAGCCCCAGCATTTT
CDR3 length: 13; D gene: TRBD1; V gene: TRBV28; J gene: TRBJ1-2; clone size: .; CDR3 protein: CASSLPDRVGYTF; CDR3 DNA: TGTGCCAGCAGTTTACCCGACAGGGTGGGCTACACCTTC
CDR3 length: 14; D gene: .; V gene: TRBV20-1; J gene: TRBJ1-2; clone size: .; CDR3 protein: CSASFDNPNYGYTF; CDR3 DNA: TGCAGTGCTAGTTTTGACAATCCTAACTATGGCTACACCTTC
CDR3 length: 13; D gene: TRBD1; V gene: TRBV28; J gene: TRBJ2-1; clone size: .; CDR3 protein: CAATGRRYNEQFF; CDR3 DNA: TGTGCCGCGACAGGGAGAAGATACAATGAGCAGTTCTTC
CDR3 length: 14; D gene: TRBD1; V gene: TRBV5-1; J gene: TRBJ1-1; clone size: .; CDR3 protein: CASSFDRGETEAFF; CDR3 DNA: TGCGCCAGCAGCTTCGACAGGGGAGAGACTGAAGCTTTCTTT
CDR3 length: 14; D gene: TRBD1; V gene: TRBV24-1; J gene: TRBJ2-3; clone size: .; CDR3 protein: CATSAGGVTDTQYF; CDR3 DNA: TGTGCCACCAGCGCAGGGGGCGTCACAGATACGCAGTATTTT
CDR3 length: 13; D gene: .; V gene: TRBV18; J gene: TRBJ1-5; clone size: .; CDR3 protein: CASSPEVNQPQHF; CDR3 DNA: TGTGCCAGCTCACCAGAGGTGAATCAGCCCCAGCATTTT
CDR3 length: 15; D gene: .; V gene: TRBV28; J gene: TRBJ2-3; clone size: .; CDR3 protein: CASSGAGQTTDTQYF; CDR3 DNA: TGTGCCAGCAGTGGAGCAGGGCAAACCACAGATACGCAGTATTTT
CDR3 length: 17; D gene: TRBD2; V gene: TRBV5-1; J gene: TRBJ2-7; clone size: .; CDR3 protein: CASSRRGRGGRSYEQYF; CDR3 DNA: TGCGCCAGCAGCCGACGTGGGCGGGGGGGCAGGTCCTACGAGCAGTACTTC
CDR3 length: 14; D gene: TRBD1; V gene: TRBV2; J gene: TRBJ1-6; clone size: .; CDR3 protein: CASNRGSYNSPLHF; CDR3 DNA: TGTGCCAGCAACAGGGGATCCTATAATTCACCCCTCCACTTT
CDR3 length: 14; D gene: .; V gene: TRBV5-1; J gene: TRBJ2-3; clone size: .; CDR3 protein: CASSLVSGTDTQYF; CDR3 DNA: TGCGCCAGCAGCTTGGTAAGCGGCACAGATACGCAGTATTTT
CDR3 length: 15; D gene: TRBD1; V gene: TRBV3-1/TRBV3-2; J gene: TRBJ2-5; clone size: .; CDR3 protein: CASSRTPGGVETQYF; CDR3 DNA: TGTGCCAGCAGCCGGACACCAGGGGGCGTTGAGACCCAGTACTTC
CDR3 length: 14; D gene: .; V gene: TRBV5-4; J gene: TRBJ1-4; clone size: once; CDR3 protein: CASSLQGISEKLFF; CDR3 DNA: TGTGCCAGCAGCTTACAGGGAATTAGTGAAAAACTGTTTTTT
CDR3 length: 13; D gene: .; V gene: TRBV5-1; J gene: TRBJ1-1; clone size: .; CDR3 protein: CASRIGVNTEAFF; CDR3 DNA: TGCGCCAGCAGAATCGGGGTGAACACTGAAGCTTTCTTT
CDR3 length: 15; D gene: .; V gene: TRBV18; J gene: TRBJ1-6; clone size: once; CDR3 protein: CASSPVGSSNSPLHF; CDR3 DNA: TGTGCCAGCTCACCAGTCGGGAGTAGTAATTCACCCCTCCACTTT
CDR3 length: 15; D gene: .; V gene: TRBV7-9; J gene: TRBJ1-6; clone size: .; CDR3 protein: CASHPGGPSGSPLHF; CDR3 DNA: TGTGCCAGCCATCCCGGGGGTCCCTCGGGTTCACCCCTCCACTTT
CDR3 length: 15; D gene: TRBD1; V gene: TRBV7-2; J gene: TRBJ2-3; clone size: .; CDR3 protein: CASSTRQGSVNTQYF; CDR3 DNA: TGTGCCAGCAGCACAAGACAGGGGTCGGTAAATACGCAGTATTTT
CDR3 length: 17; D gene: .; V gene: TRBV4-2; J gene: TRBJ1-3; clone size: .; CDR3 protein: CASSQDSVRGSGNTIYF; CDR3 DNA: TGTGCCAGCAGCCAAGATTCGGTCCGGGGCTCTGGAAACACCATATATTTT
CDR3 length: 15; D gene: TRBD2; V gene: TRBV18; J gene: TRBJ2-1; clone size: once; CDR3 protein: CASSPGLAGGDEQFF; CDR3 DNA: TGTGCCAGCTCCCCCGGACTAGCGGGGGGTGATGAGCAGTTCTTC
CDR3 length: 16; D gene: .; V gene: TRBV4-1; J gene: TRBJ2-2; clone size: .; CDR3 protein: CASSHRLEGGTGELFF; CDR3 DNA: TGCGCCAGCAGCCATAGGTTAGAAGGCGGCACCGGGGAGCTGTTTTTT
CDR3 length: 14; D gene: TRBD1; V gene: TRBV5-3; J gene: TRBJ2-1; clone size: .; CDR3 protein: CARLGDSLPNEQFF; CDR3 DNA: TGTGCCAGGTTAGGGGACAGTCTTCCCAATGAGCAGTTCTTC
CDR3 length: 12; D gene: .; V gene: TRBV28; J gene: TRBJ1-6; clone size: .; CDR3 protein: CASSLRRSPLHF; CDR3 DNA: TGTGCCAGCAGTTTACGGAGGTCACCCCTCCACTTT
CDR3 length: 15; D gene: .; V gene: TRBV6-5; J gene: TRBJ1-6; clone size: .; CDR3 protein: CASTSRRTARSPLHF; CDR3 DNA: TGTGCCAGCACCTCCCGCCGAACCGCGAGGTCACCCCTCCACTTT
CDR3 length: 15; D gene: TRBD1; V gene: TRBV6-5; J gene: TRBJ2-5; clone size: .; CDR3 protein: CASSKDRAIQETQYF; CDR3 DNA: TGTGCCAGCAGTAAGGACAGGGCAATCCAAGAGACCCAGTACTTC
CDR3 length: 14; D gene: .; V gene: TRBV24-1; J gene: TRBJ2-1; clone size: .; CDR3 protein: CATGEGAGAEEQFF; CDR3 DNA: TGTGCCACTGGGGAAGGGGCAGGAGCAGAGGAGCAGTTCTTC
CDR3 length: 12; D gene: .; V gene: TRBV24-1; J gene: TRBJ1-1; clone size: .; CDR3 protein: CATSDRGFGAFF; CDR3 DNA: TGTGCCACCAGTGACCGCGGATTTGGAGCTTTCTTT
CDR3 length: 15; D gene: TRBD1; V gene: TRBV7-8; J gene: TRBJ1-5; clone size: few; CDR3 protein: CASSLQSGGGQPQHF; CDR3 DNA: TGTGCCAGCAGCTTACAATCAGGGGGCGGTCAGCCCCAGCATTTT
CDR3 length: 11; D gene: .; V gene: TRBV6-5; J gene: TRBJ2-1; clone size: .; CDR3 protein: CASTVRVEQFF; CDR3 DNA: TGTGCCAGCACCGTCCGGGTTGAGCAGTTCTTC
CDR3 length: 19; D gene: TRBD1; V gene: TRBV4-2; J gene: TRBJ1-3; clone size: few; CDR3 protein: CASSQDTPGQGASGNTIYF; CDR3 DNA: TGTGCCAGCAGCCAAGATACCCCGGGACAGGGGGCCTCTGGAAACACCATATATTTT
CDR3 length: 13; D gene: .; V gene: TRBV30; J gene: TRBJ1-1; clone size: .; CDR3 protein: CAWSVLAEAEAFF; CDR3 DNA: TGTGCCTGGAGTGTACTTGCCGAGGCTGAAGCTTTCTTT
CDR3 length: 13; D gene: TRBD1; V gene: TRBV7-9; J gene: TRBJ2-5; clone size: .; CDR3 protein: CASSWTGLETQYF; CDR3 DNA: TGTGCCAGCAGCTGGACAGGGCTGGAGACCCAGTACTTC
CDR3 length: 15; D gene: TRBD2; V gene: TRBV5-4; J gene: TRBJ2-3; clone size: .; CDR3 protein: CASSHATSGTDTQYF; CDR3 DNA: TGTGCCAGCAGCCACGCGACTAGCGGGACAGATACGCAGTATTTT
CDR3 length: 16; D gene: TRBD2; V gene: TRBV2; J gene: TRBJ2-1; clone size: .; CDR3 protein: CASSEWRGGSGNEQFF; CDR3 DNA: TGTGCCAGCAGTGAATGGCGGGGGGGCTCGGGCAATGAGCAGTTCTTC
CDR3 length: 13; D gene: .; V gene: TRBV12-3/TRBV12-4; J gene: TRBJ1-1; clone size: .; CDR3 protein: CASSFNGNTEAFF; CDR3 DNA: TGTGCCAGCAGTTTTAACGGGAACACTGAAGCTTTCTTT
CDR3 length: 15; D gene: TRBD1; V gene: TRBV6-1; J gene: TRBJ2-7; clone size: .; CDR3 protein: CASSEWGQGPYEQYF; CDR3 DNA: TGTGCCAGCAGTGAGTGGGGACAGGGCCCCTACGAGCAGTACTTC
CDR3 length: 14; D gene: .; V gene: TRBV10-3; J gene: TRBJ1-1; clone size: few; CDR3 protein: CAISAGSAGTEAFF; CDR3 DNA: TGTGCCATCAGTGCAGGCTCCGCGGGCACTGAAGCTTTCTTT